A selection of T cell receptor beta chains follows, all from one sample in a study of blood T cells in healthy people across ages. TCRdb reanalysed the 5' RACE reads using MiXCR and keeps one entry per CDR3 protein. The table lists some 790,000 distinct CDR3 sequences, 29% of them singletons. Sequenced input: blood. All receptors derive from a woman of 80 years or more in good health. CDR3s include the opening cysteine and the closing phenylalanine or tryptophan. Each record gives: J gene, V gene, clone size, D gene, CDR3 protein, CDR3 DNA. D genes are given only for firm matches. The size entry is marked missing in some rows and otherwise reads once, few, many or a size class.

TRBJ2-5	TRBV12-3/TRBV12-4	many	-	CASMIGGQETQYF	TGTGCCAGCATGATAGGAGGGCAAGAGACCCAGTACTTC
TRBJ1-2	TRBV28	-	-	CASSLKGVGPSGSYGYTF	TGTGCCAGCAGTTTAAAGGGAGTAGGGCCTTCAGGGTCTTATGGCTACACCTTC
TRBJ2-5	TRBV12-3/TRBV12-4	many	TRBD2	CASSRSGTRQETQYF	TGTGCCAGCAGCCGCTCCGGGACTAGACAAGAGACCCAGTACTTC
TRBJ2-1	TRBV18	many	-	CASSPPQPGSSYNEQFF	TGTGCCAGCTCACCACCTCAACCAGGAAGCTCCTACAATGAGCAGTTCTTC
TRBJ2-5	TRBV28	many	TRBD1	CASSTRQGRQETQYF	TGTGCCAGCAGTACCAGACAGGGCCGCCAAGAGACCCAGTACTTC
TRBJ2-5	TRBV24-1	-	-	CATSEQGRETQYF	TGTGCCACCAGTGAACAAGGACGAGAGACCCAGTACTTC
TRBJ2-6	TRBV5-1	-	-	CASSSNLGANSGANVLTF	TGCGCCAGCAGCTCCAACTTGGGGGCAAACTCTGGGGCCAACGTCCTGACTTTC
TRBJ2-1	TRBV19	many	TRBD1	CASSIDGQGLGNEQFF	TGTGCCAGTAGTATAGATGGACAGGGTTTGGGCAATGAGCAGTTCTTC
TRBJ2-3	TRBV20-1	many	TRBD2	CSAREPGGGNTDTQYF	TGCAGTGCTAGAGAGCCTGGCGGGGGGAACACAGATACGCAGTATTTT
TRBJ2-7	TRBV24-1	many	-	CATSDGQTYEQYF	TGTGCCACCAGTGATGGACAGACCTACGAGCAGTACTTC
TRBJ1-5	TRBV10-3	many	-	CAIRGDNQPQHF	TGTGCCATCAGGGGGGACAATCAGCCCCAGCATTTT
TRBJ2-5	TRBV20-1	many	-	CSARGGRVQETQYF	TGCAGTGCTAGAGGCGGGCGGGTTCAAGAGACCCAGTACTTC
TRBJ1-2	TRBV6-5	many	-	CASSYVRDYGYTF	TGTGCCAGCAGTTACGTCCGAGACTATGGCTACACCTTC
TRBJ2-5	TRBV4-1	-	TRBD2	CASRKTGGAGIEETQYF	TGCGCCAGCAGAAAAACAGGCGGAGCGGGGATCGAAGAGACCCAGTACTTC
TRBJ1-6	TRBV30	-	-	CAWSDDINSPLHF	TGTGCCTGGAGTGACGACATTAATTCACCCCTCCACTTT